This is a list of T cell receptor beta chains from one sample in a study of CD4+ T cells in melanoma. Clones were read by immunoSEQ multiplex PCR, and TCRdb kept only the in-frame ones, dropping some. The sample includes about 14,000 clones, under 80% of them seen just once. The source material was cells from a culture (not recorded whether cultured in vitro). These TCRs come from a human donor with melanoma. Each CDR3 is given with its conserved first and last residue. Each record gives: clone size, D gene, V gene, J gene, CDR3 DNA, CDR3 protein. The D gene is left open where the match is weak. Size is omitted from some rows. Given values are once, few, many or a class for expanded clones.

clone_size: NA; d_call: TRBD2; v_call: TRBV19; j_call: TRBJ2-1; cdr3_nt: TGTGCCAGTAGTATGAGGTCTAGCGGGGGGTCCTACAATGAGCAGTTCTTC; cdr3_aa: CASSMRSSGGSYNEQFF
clone_size: NA; d_call: TRBD1; v_call: TRBV4-1; j_call: TRBJ1-5; cdr3_nt: TGCGCCAGCAGCCGGGGGGACAGGGGCCCTGGTAAGCTTCACGTCAACAATCAGCCCCAGCATTTT; cdr3_aa: CASSRGDRGPGKLHVNNQPQHF
clone_size: once; d_call: NA; v_call: TRBV7-8; j_call: TRBJ2-7; cdr3_nt: TGTGCCAGCAGCTTAGGCAGGGTTTTCGGGGCCTACGAGCAGTACTTC; cdr3_aa: CASSLGRVFGAYEQYF
clone_size: NA; d_call: NA; v_call: TRBV9; j_call: TRBJ1-6; cdr3_nt: TGTGCCAGCAGCGTAGCGGGCCGGAATTCACCCCTCCACTTT; cdr3_aa: CASSVAGRNSPLHF
clone_size: NA; d_call: TRBD2; v_call: TRBV29-1; j_call: TRBJ2-7; cdr3_nt: TGCAGCGCCGGGACTAGCGGGGGAGGGCCCTACGAGCAGTACTTC; cdr3_aa: CSAGTSGGGPYEQYF
clone_size: few; d_call: NA; v_call: TRBV4-2; j_call: TRBJ1-2; cdr3_nt: TGTGCCAGCAGCCAAGCGGTGGGGTTGGGGGGGTCAGGGGATGGCTACACCTTC; cdr3_aa: CASSQAVGLGGSGDGYTF
clone_size: NA; d_call: NA; v_call: TRBV2; j_call: TRBJ2-2; cdr3_nt: TGTGCCAGCAGATTTACTTCGGTCGGGGAGCTGTTTTTT; cdr3_aa: CASRFTSVGELFF
clone_size: once; d_call: NA; v_call: TRBV5-1; j_call: TRBJ1-2; cdr3_nt: TGCGCCAGCAGCTTAGGGGGCTATGGCTACACCTTC; cdr3_aa: CASSLGGYGYTF
clone_size: NA; d_call: NA; v_call: TRBV7-9; j_call: TRBJ2-5; cdr3_nt: TGTGCCAGCACCCAAACGACCGGGGCCACGGGAGAGACCCAGTACTTC; cdr3_aa: CASTQTTGATGETQYF
clone_size: NA; d_call: NA; v_call: TRBV11-3; j_call: TRBJ2-6; cdr3_nt: TGTGCCCGCGAGTGGTGGACAGAGGCCGAGCGTGGGGCCAACGTCCTGACTTTC; cdr3_aa: CAREWWTEAERGANVLTF
clone_size: once; d_call: NA; v_call: TRBV7-9; j_call: TRBJ2-3; cdr3_nt: TGTGCCAGCAGCTTAGGGGGAAGTGTGGGTACGCAGTATTTT; cdr3_aa: CASSLGGSVGTQYF
clone_size: NA; d_call: NA; v_call: TRBV5-1; j_call: TRBJ1-1; cdr3_nt: TGCGCCAGCAGCTTGGAGGGGATGAACACTGAAGCTTTCTTT; cdr3_aa: CASSLEGMNTEAFF
clone_size: NA; d_call: TRBD1; v_call: TRBV5-1; j_call: TRBJ2-7; cdr3_nt: TGCGCCAGCGGGACCGGGACAGGGTGGTACGAGCAGTACTTC; cdr3_aa: CASGTGTGWYEQYF
clone_size: NA; d_call: NA; v_call: TRBV10-3; j_call: TRBJ1-1; cdr3_nt: TGTGCCATCAGTACAGGGCCCGCTGAAGCTTTCTTT; cdr3_aa: CAISTGPAEAFF
clone_size: NA; d_call: TRBD1; v_call: TRBV2; j_call: TRBJ2-1; cdr3_nt: TGTGCCAGCAGCGACTCAATGGGACAGGAGCAGTTCTTC; cdr3_aa: CASSDSMGQEQFF
clone_size: NA; d_call: NA; v_call: TRBV10-2; j_call: TRBJ1-1; cdr3_nt: TGCGCCAGCAGTGATTTCCGTGACAGAGAAGCTTTCTTT; cdr3_aa: CASSDFRDREAFF
clone_size: NA; d_call: TRBD1; v_call: TRBV6-5; j_call: TRBJ1-2; cdr3_nt: TGTGCCAGCGAACAGGGGAACTATGGCTACACCTTC; cdr3_aa: CASEQGNYGYTF
clone_size: NA; d_call: NA; v_call: TRBV5-1; j_call: TRBJ2-2; cdr3_nt: TGCGCCAGCAGCTTGGTGGTGGCCGGGGAGCTGTTTTTT; cdr3_aa: CASSLVVAGELFF
clone_size: NA; d_call: NA; v_call: TRBV5-4; j_call: TRBJ2-7; cdr3_nt: TGTGCCAGCAGCCCTAACAGGGGAGGGGCGGACGAGCAGTACTTC; cdr3_aa: CASSPNRGGADEQYF
clone_size: NA; d_call: NA; v_call: TRBV9; j_call: TRBJ2-7; cdr3_nt: TGTGCCAGCAGCGTAGAAGTCTTCTCCTACGAGCAGTACTTC; cdr3_aa: CASSVEVFSYEQYF
clone_size: NA; d_call: NA; v_call: TRBV7-9; j_call: TRBJ1-1; cdr3_nt: TGTGCCAGCAGCGTTTCCGACGGAGCTTTCTTT; cdr3_aa: CASSVSDGAFF
clone_size: NA; d_call: NA; v_call: TRBV19; j_call: TRBJ2-7; cdr3_nt: TGTGCCAGTAGTATACAGGGGTCGTCCTACGAGCAGTACTTC; cdr3_aa: CASSIQGSSYEQYF
clone_size: medium-sized; d_call: TRBD2; v_call: TRBV6-5; j_call: TRBJ2-7; cdr3_nt: TGTGCCAGCAGTCCGACTAGCGGGGGGTTATACGAGCAGTACTTC; cdr3_aa: CASSPTSGGLYEQYF
clone_size: NA; d_call: NA; v_call: TRBV7-6; j_call: TRBJ1-3; cdr3_nt: TGTGCCAGCAGCACCTTAGCCTCTGGAAACACCATATATTTT; cdr3_aa: CASSTLASGNTIYF
clone_size: NA; d_call: NA; v_call: TRBV27; j_call: TRBJ1-1; cdr3_nt: TGTGCCAGCAGAGATCCGTACACTGAAGCTTTCTTT; cdr3_aa: CASRDPYTEAFF
clone_size: once; d_call: TRBD1; v_call: TRBV9; j_call: TRBJ1-1; cdr3_nt: TGTGCCAGCAGCGTAGGAGGGACAGGGGGCGCGGAAGCTTTCTTT; cdr3_aa: CASSVGGTGGAEAFF
clone_size: NA; d_call: NA; v_call: TRBV20-1; j_call: TRBJ2-1; cdr3_nt: TGCAGTGCGGAGACACCAAATGAGCAGTTCTTC; cdr3_aa: CSAETPNEQFF
clone_size: NA; d_call: NA; v_call: TRBV7-9; j_call: TRBJ2-6; cdr3_nt: TGTGCCAGCAGCATACGCACGGGGGGGGCCAACGTCCTGACTTTC; cdr3_aa: CASSIRTGGANVLTF
clone_size: medium-sized; d_call: NA; v_call: TRBV4-2; j_call: TRBJ1-1; cdr3_nt: TGTGCCAGCAGCCAAGGGGGGGGATGGAACACTGAAGCTTTCTTT; cdr3_aa: CASSQGGGWNTEAFF
clone_size: NA; d_call: NA; v_call: TRBV29-1; j_call: TRBJ2-4; cdr3_nt: TGCAGCGTTGGCCTGACAGGGAGGGCCAAAAACATTCAGTACTTC; cdr3_aa: CSVGLTGRAKNIQYF
clone_size: NA; d_call: TRBD1; v_call: TRBV18; j_call: TRBJ1-3; cdr3_nt: TGTGCCAGCGGGGGACAGCTCTCTGGAAACACCATATATTTT; cdr3_aa: CASGGQLSGNTIYF
clone_size: NA; d_call: TRBD2; v_call: TRBV2; j_call: TRBJ2-1; cdr3_nt: TGTGCCAGCAGGCGGCTAGCGGGGGGAGGGAATGAGCAGTTCTTC; cdr3_aa: CASRRLAGGGNEQFF
clone_size: NA; d_call: NA; v_call: TRBV29-1; j_call: TRBJ1-4; cdr3_nt: TGCAGCGTTGAAGACAGGGAGAGTGAAAAACTGTTTTTT; cdr3_aa: CSVEDRESEKLFF
clone_size: NA; d_call: NA; v_call: TRBV10-1; j_call: TRBJ2-5; cdr3_nt: TGCGCCAGCAGTCCCGCGGCCACCCAAGAGACCCAGTACTTC; cdr3_aa: CASSPAATQETQYF
clone_size: NA; d_call: NA; v_call: TRBV2; j_call: TRBJ1-3; cdr3_nt: TGTGCCAGCAACGGGGCTTACTCTGGAAACACCATATATTTT; cdr3_aa: CASNGAYSGNTIYF
clone_size: NA; d_call: TRBD1; v_call: TRBV6-5; j_call: TRBJ1-1; cdr3_nt: TGTGCCAGCAGTTCGACAGGGTGGAGGGCTGAAGCTTTCTTT; cdr3_aa: CASSSTGWRAEAFF
clone_size: NA; d_call: NA; v_call: TRBV18; j_call: TRBJ2-7; cdr3_nt: TGTGCCAGCTCACAAAGTACTGTCCTCGGGGAGCAGTACTTC; cdr3_aa: CASSQSTVLGEQYF
clone_size: NA; d_call: TRBD1; v_call: TRBV12-5; j_call: TRBJ2-7; cdr3_nt: TGTGCTAGTGGTGCGGACAGGGGGGTCTACGAGCAGTACTTC; cdr3_aa: CASGADRGVYEQYF
clone_size: once; d_call: TRBD1; v_call: TRBV9; j_call: TRBJ2-2; cdr3_nt: TGTGCCAGCAGCGAGGGACAGCCCCCCACCGGGGAGCTGTTTTTT; cdr3_aa: CASSEGQPPTGELFF
clone_size: few; d_call: NA; v_call: TRBV18; j_call: TRBJ1-1; cdr3_nt: TGTGCCAGCTCACTCGGACAGTGGAACACTGAAGCTTTCTTT; cdr3_aa: CASSLGQWNTEAFF
clone_size: few; d_call: NA; v_call: TRBV2; j_call: TRBJ1-3; cdr3_nt: TGTGCCAGCAGTGGGGGGCTCGGAAACACCATATATTTT; cdr3_aa: CASSGGLGNTIYF
clone_size: NA; d_call: NA; v_call: TRBV10-3; j_call: TRBJ2-5; cdr3_nt: TGTGCCATCAAAAGGGGAACAGGAGAGACCCAGTACTTC; cdr3_aa: CAIKRGTGETQYF
clone_size: few; d_call: NA; v_call: TRBV6-1; j_call: TRBJ2-3; cdr3_nt: TGTGCCAGCAGTCAATCGTATACGCAGTATTTT; cdr3_aa: CASSQSYTQYF
clone_size: NA; d_call: NA; v_call: TRBV18; j_call: TRBJ2-5; cdr3_nt: TGTGCCAGCTCACCCGGGCTTGAAAAGACCCAGTACTTC; cdr3_aa: CASSPGLEKTQYF
clone_size: NA; d_call: TRBD1; v_call: TRBV10-2; j_call: TRBJ2-3; cdr3_nt: TGCGCCAGCAGCCCCGACAGGGCAGATACGCAGTATTTT; cdr3_aa: CASSPDRADTQYF
clone_size: NA; d_call: TRBD1; v_call: TRBV6-5; j_call: TRBJ1-2; cdr3_nt: TGTGCCAGCAGAACCGGGACAGGGCCGCCCTATGGCTACACCTTC; cdr3_aa: CASRTGTGPPYGYTF
clone_size: NA; d_call: NA; v_call: TRBV2; j_call: TRBJ1-1; cdr3_nt: TGTGCCAGCAAACTTGATACGAACACTGAAGCTTTCTTT; cdr3_aa: CASKLDTNTEAFF
clone_size: NA; d_call: TRBD2; v_call: TRBV7-8; j_call: TRBJ2-5; cdr3_nt: TGTGCCAGCAGCGCCAGACTAGCGGGGGGGCGTGAGACCCAGTACTTC; cdr3_aa: CASSARLAGGRETQYF
clone_size: NA; d_call: TRBD1; v_call: TRBV27; j_call: TRBJ2-3; cdr3_nt: TGTGCCAGCAGTTCGGGACAGGGGGCCCGACGATCGCAGTATTTT; cdr3_aa: CASSSGQGARRSQYF
clone_size: NA; d_call: NA; v_call: TRBV20-1; j_call: TRBJ1-4; cdr3_nt: TGCAGTGCTAGTTACGAAAAACTGTTTTTT; cdr3_aa: CSASYEKLFF
clone_size: medium-sized; d_call: TRBD2; v_call: TRBV9; j_call: TRBJ2-1; cdr3_nt: TGTGCCAGCAGCGTAGTTCCTAGCGGGGCCAATGAGCAGTTCTTC; cdr3_aa: CASSVVPSGANEQFF
clone_size: few; d_call: NA; v_call: TRBV9; j_call: TRBJ1-2; cdr3_nt: TGTGCCAGCAGCGTAGAGTTCAGGAATAACTATGGCTACACCTTC; cdr3_aa: CASSVEFRNNYGYTF
clone_size: NA; d_call: NA; v_call: TRBV4-2; j_call: TRBJ2-7; cdr3_nt: TGTGCCAGCAGCCAAGACCCCGGGTCCTACTACGAGCAGTACTTC; cdr3_aa: CASSQDPGSYYEQYF
clone_size: NA; d_call: TRBD1; v_call: TRBV9; j_call: TRBJ2-7; cdr3_nt: TGTGCCAGCAGCGCTGGGACAGGGGGCATGTACGAGCAGTACTTC; cdr3_aa: CASSAGTGGMYEQYF
clone_size: NA; d_call: NA; v_call: TRBV9; j_call: TRBJ2-1; cdr3_nt: TGTGCCAGCAGCTTAGGCACCTACAATGAGCAGTTCTTC; cdr3_aa: CASSLGTYNEQFF
clone_size: once; d_call: NA; v_call: TRBV7-3; j_call: TRBJ1-1; cdr3_nt: TGTGCCAGCAGCAGCGACGGGGGCACTGAAGCTTTCTTT; cdr3_aa: CASSSDGGTEAFF
clone_size: few; d_call: NA; v_call: TRBV9; j_call: TRBJ1-2; cdr3_nt: TGTGCCAGCAGCGTAGCTCTGACGTCCTATGGCTACACCTTC; cdr3_aa: CASSVALTSYGYTF
clone_size: NA; d_call: TRBD1; v_call: TRBV10-3; j_call: TRBJ1-1; cdr3_nt: TGTGCCATCAGGGGGACAGGGAACACTGAAGCTTTCTTT; cdr3_aa: CAIRGTGNTEAFF